These T cell receptor beta chains were read from a single sample in a study of blood T cell repertoires in COVID-19. The data were produced by immunoSEQ multiplex PCR, yet TCRdb's version contains in-frame clones alone and is incomplete. The sample has some 100,000 clones; about 83% are singletons. Sequencing was carried out using peripheral blood. The source is a human donor in a cohort sampled during active COVID-19. Each CDR3 is given with its conserved first and last residue. A D gene is named only where the DNA matches it firmly. A row's size may be missing; if present it is once, few, many or a size class.

d_gene	v_gene	abundance	j_gene	CDR3nt	CDR3aa
TRBD2	TRBV7-2	-	TRBJ2-7	TGTGCCAGCAGCCCCGCCCCAGCGGGGGCCTACGAGCAGTACTTC	CASSPAPAGAYEQYF
-	TRBV4-3	-	TRBJ2-7	TGCGCCAGCAGCCAATATACAGCGGTGACTTCCGAGCAGTACTTC	CASSQYTAVTSEQYF
-	TRBV7-2	-	TRBJ1-3	TGTGCCAGCAGCTTGGGGGGTTCTGGAAACACCATATATTTT	CASSLGGSGNTIYF
TRBD1	TRBV3-1/TRBV3-2	-	TRBJ2-7	TGTGCCAGCAGCCAAGATCAGTTAGCAGGGGGCTACGAGCAGTACTTC	CASSQDQLAGGYEQYF
TRBD1	TRBV19	-	TRBJ1-2	TGTGCCAGTAGTATCTTACCGGACAGGTTAATCAGCTACACCTTC	CASSILPDRLISYTF
-	TRBV19	-	TRBJ1-1	TGTGCCAGTAGTATAGGGGCGCAGGAAGCTTTCTTT	CASSIGAQEAFF
-	TRBV29-1	-	TRBJ2-3	TGCAGCGTCAGCGCTAGCACAGATACGCAGTATTTT	CSVSASTDTQYF
TRBD1	TRBV6-1	once	TRBJ1-5	TGTGCCAGCAGTGAAACGGGACAGAGCAATCAGCCCCAGCATTTT	CASSETGQSNQPQHF
-	TRBV2	few	TRBJ1-1	TGTGCCAGCAGGGTGGGGGGTTTCCCTGAAGCTTTCTTT	CASRVGGFPEAFF
-	TRBV3-1/TRBV3-2	-	TRBJ2-1	TGTGCCAGCAGCCAATCCGGGAAATCCTACAATGAGCAGTTCTTC	CASSQSGKSYNEQFF
TRBD1	TRBV10-3	-	TRBJ1-6	TGTGCCATCAGTGAAGCCGGGACAGGGTATTCACCCCTCCACTTT	CAISEAGTGYSPLHF
TRBD2	TRBV7-9	once	TRBJ2-7	TGTGCCAGCAGCCTAGCGGGCAACTACGAGCAGTACTTC	CASSLAGNYEQYF
TRBD1	TRBV2	-	TRBJ2-3	TGTGCCAGCAGAGCACAGGGGGCGCTTGATACGCAGTATTTT	CASRAQGALDTQYF
TRBD1	TRBV18	-	TRBJ1-2	TGTGCCAGCTCACCAGGACAGGAGGGTGGCTACACCTTC	CASSPGQEGGYTF
TRBD2	TRBV6-1	-	TRBJ2-1	TGTGCCAGCAGTGAAGGGGGAGGGATGGCCTCCTACAATGAGCAGTTCTTC	CASSEGGGMASYNEQFF
TRBD1	TRBV29-1	-	TRBJ2-5	TGCAGCGTCAGGGCACAGGGGTACCAAGAGACCCAGTACTTC	CSVRAQGYQETQYF
TRBD1	TRBV3-1/TRBV3-2	-	TRBJ1-4	TGTGCCAGCAGCCGGAGCCGGGACAGGGGGCGCCCGGAAAAACTGTTTTTT	CASSRSRDRGRPEKLFF
-	TRBV7-2	-	TRBJ1-1	TGTGCCAGCATCCCCGGAAGGGGGAACACTGAAGCTTTCTTT	CASIPGRGNTEAFF
TRBD2	TRBV4-3	few	TRBJ2-2	TGCGCCAGCAGCCAAGGGAGCGGGGGGGCCGACGGGGAGCTGTTTTTT	CASSQGSGGADGELFF
TRBD1	TRBV6-6	-	TRBJ2-7	TGTGCCAGCAGACCCGGACAGGGCGGCCCCGGCGAGCAGTACTTC	CASRPGQGGPGEQYF
TRBD1	TRBV30	-	TRBJ1-2	TGTGCCTGGTCACACAGGGGGAAGGGCTACACCTTC	CAWSHRGKGYTF
TRBD1	TRBV10-3	once	TRBJ1-2	TGTGCCATCCAAGGACAGGACCGCTATGGCTACACCTTC	CAIQGQDRYGYTF
-	TRBV3-1/TRBV3-2	-	TRBJ2-4	TGTGCCAGCAGCCCTCTTGGATTGGAGGCCAAAAACATTCAGTACTTC	CASSPLGLEAKNIQYF
TRBD1	TRBV10-3	-	TRBJ2-2	TGTGCCATCAGTGCCGACAGGGTATCATACACCGGGGAGCTGTTTTTT	CAISADRVSYTGELFF
-	TRBV30	-	TRBJ1-1	TGTGCCTGGACAATCGGAGGGGACACTGAAGCTTTCTTT	CAWTIGGDTEAFF
TRBD2	TRBV25-1	-	TRBJ2-3	TGTGCCAGCACCCCAGGCGGGCGGGGGAACACAGATACGCAGTATTTT	CASTPGGRGNTDTQYF
TRBD1	TRBV19	-	TRBJ1-4	TGTGCCAGTAGACGACAGGGGGCAGCTAATGAAAAACTGTTTTTT	CASRRQGAANEKLFF
-	TRBV5-1	-	TRBJ2-2	TGCGCCAGCAGTTCCTGGGGGGACCTAGTCCAAGGCGGGGAGCTGTTTTTT	CASSSWGDLVQGGELFF
TRBD1	TRBV4-1	few	TRBJ2-1	TGCGCCAGCAGCCGGGGACAGATGGCCGACAATGAGCAGTTCTTC	CASSRGQMADNEQFF
-	TRBV3-1/TRBV3-2	-	TRBJ2-1	TGTGCCAGCAGCCTCGGAGGGAGCGGCTACAATGAGCAGTTCTTC	CASSLGGSGYNEQFF
-	TRBV21-1	-	TRBJ1-6	TGTGCCAGCAGCAAAGTCTTTACAGGTCCTTCACCCCTCCACTTT	CASSKVFTGPSPLHF
-	TRBV7-2	-	TRBJ1-2	TGTGCCAGCAGCTTAGGTCCACAATCTTACTATGGCTACACCTTC	CASSLGPQSYYGYTF
TRBD1	TRBV7-2	-	TRBJ2-5	TGTGCCAGCAGCATAGGGGGCGTAGAGACCCAGTACTTC	CASSIGGVETQYF
TRBD1	TRBV7-2	-	TRBJ1-2	TGTGCCAGCAGCTTAAACCCGGGACAGAATGATATCTATGGCTACACCTTC	CASSLNPGQNDIYGYTF
TRBD2	TRBV11-2	-	TRBJ2-1	TGTGCCAGCAGCTTAATACTAGCGGGACACAATGAGCAGTTCTTC	CASSLILAGHNEQFF
TRBD1	TRBV5-1	-	TRBJ2-2	TGCGCCAGCAGCTTCGCCGGGACAGGGGGCTCTGGCGGGGAGCTGTTTTTT	CASSFAGTGGSGGELFF
-	TRBV6-5	-	TRBJ1-2	TGTGCCAGCACCAACCCTTGGGGGACTTCTGGCTACACCTTC	CASTNPWGTSGYTF
TRBD1	TRBV9	-	TRBJ1-1	TGTGCCAGCAGCCAGACAGGGAAGAACACTGAAGCTTTCTTT	CASSQTGKNTEAFF
TRBD1	TRBV19	-	TRBJ1-1	TGTGCCAGTAGTAAGACAGGGGCGAACACTGAAGCTTTCTTT	CASSKTGANTEAFF
TRBD2	TRBV6-5	once	TRBJ2-1	TGTGCCAGCAGGGGGGGGAAGGCTAAAAATGAGCAGTTCTTC	CASRGGKAKNEQFF
-	TRBV10-1	-	TRBJ2-5	TGCGCCAGCAGTGAGGAGCCTGGGACAAGCCAAGAGACCCAGTACTTC	CASSEEPGTSQETQYF
TRBD2	TRBV6-4	-	TRBJ2-3	TGTGCCAGCAGTGACGAGAGCGGGATGGTGGATACGCAGTATTTT	CASSDESGMVDTQYF
-	TRBV7-2	-	TRBJ1-5	TGTGCCAGCAGCTGGACAGCTTGGGGCAATCAGCCCCAGCATTTT	CASSWTAWGNQPQHF